This T cell receptor (beta chain) came from a study of OX40 agonist ivuxolimab in advanced cancers. In this sample, this clone turned up a few times. Repertoires were generated with immunoSEQ multiplex PCR, while TCRdb's copy carries only in-frame clones and drops some. The table records some 57,000 clones, roughly 90% of them present only once. V dropped 8 bases and J dropped 3 bases, with 10 bases sitting between them. The CDR3 sequence is 12 residues long. Germline V CDR1 and CDR2: MNHEY, SVGAGI. The sequence was collected from an adult with an advanced solid tumor such as melanoma, head and neck, liver or kidney cancer. The chain recombines TRBV6-5 with TRBJ1-2; D unclear. The material was CD4+ or CD8+ T cells sorted from blood, obtained in a trial of the OX40 agonist ivuxolimab. CDR3 nucleotide sequence: TGTGCCAGCCGAGAGGTGGACTATGGCTACACCTTC. Protein: CASREVDYGYTF.